These T cell receptor beta chains were read from a single sample in a study of cytomegalovirus exposure and HLA in healthy donors. TCRdb's copy holds only in-frame clones and misses some; the assay was immunoSEQ multiplex PCR. This table lists some 200,000 clones. The specimen was PBMCs. The receptor set was obtained from a boy younger than 18 in good health and CMV-seronegative. Both conserved end residues are trimmed from each CDR3. Each record gives: V gene, J gene, D gene, CDR3 protein. A D gene is named only where the DNA matches it firmly.

v_gene: TRBV5-1; j_gene: TRBJ1-3; d_gene: TRBD1; CDR3aa: ASSIGDRDGNTIY
v_gene: TRBV5-4; j_gene: TRBJ2-1; d_gene: TRBD2; CDR3aa: ASSLAGGGNEQF
v_gene: TRBV28; j_gene: TRBJ1-2; d_gene: TRBD1; CDR3aa: AIPVDRGRRDYGYT
v_gene: TRBV9; j_gene: TRBJ1-1; d_gene: -; CDR3aa: ASSLRARGEAF
v_gene: TRBV27; j_gene: TRBJ1-3; d_gene: -; CDR3aa: ASSLSSSGNTIY
v_gene: TRBV5-5; j_gene: TRBJ2-3; d_gene: TRBD2; CDR3aa: ASSLAPFGGAGTDTQY
v_gene: TRBV7-6; j_gene: TRBJ2-2; d_gene: TRBD1; CDR3aa: ASSLGQGADGELF
v_gene: TRBV7-8; j_gene: TRBJ2-3; d_gene: -; CDR3aa: ASSIGTSWDTQY
v_gene: TRBV15; j_gene: TRBJ1-4; d_gene: TRBD1; CDR3aa: ATSTIGQAVK
v_gene: TRBV4-1; j_gene: TRBJ1-5; d_gene: TRBD1; CDR3aa: ASSRDREVWQPQH
v_gene: TRBV5-1; j_gene: TRBJ2-3; d_gene: -; CDR3aa: ASSQGLQSVTDTQY
v_gene: TRBV7-9; j_gene: TRBJ2-2; d_gene: TRBD1; CDR3aa: ASSSLDGTGLTGELF
v_gene: TRBV4-1; j_gene: TRBJ2-7; d_gene: TRBD1; CDR3aa: ASSFSTGTGPSYEQY
v_gene: TRBV5-1; j_gene: TRBJ1-4; d_gene: TRBD1; CDR3aa: ASSPWTGGTTNEKLF
v_gene: TRBV2; j_gene: TRBJ1-1; d_gene: TRBD1; CDR3aa: ASSDSTGRTEAF
v_gene: TRBV5-1; j_gene: TRBJ2-3; d_gene: TRBD2; CDR3aa: ASSPGLAGGADTQY
v_gene: TRBV7-2; j_gene: TRBJ1-3; d_gene: -; CDR3aa: ASSRIQGSVAGNTIY
v_gene: TRBV7-9; j_gene: TRBJ1-1; d_gene: -; CDR3aa: ASSLFPGMNTEAF
v_gene: TRBV18; j_gene: TRBJ1-4; d_gene: TRBD1; CDR3aa: ASSPQGNEKLF
v_gene: TRBV2; j_gene: TRBJ2-3; d_gene: -; CDR3aa: ASIREGARDTQY
v_gene: TRBV4-2; j_gene: TRBJ2-5; d_gene: TRBD2; CDR3aa: ASSQGTSGGTEETQY
v_gene: TRBV7-2; j_gene: TRBJ1-3; d_gene: TRBD1; CDR3aa: ASRMDRGPGNTIY
v_gene: TRBV6-5; j_gene: TRBJ1-1; d_gene: -; CDR3aa: ASRQDSANTEAF
v_gene: TRBV2; j_gene: TRBJ2-7; d_gene: -; CDR3aa: ASSESPGTYEQY
v_gene: TRBV6-5; j_gene: TRBJ1-1; d_gene: -; CDR3aa: ASSLGGGNTEAF
v_gene: TRBV28; j_gene: TRBJ2-1; d_gene: TRBD1; CDR3aa: ACGTGGHEQF
v_gene: TRBV19; j_gene: TRBJ1-1; d_gene: -; CDR3aa: ASSWGPNTEAF
v_gene: TRBV6-1; j_gene: TRBJ1-4; d_gene: TRBD1; CDR3aa: ASRRTPGQEKLF
v_gene: TRBV7-6; j_gene: TRBJ2-7; d_gene: -; CDR3aa: ASSPTTSYEQY
v_gene: TRBV23-1; j_gene: TRBJ2-7; d_gene: -; CDR3aa: ASSPAGGPYEQY
v_gene: TRBV5-1; j_gene: TRBJ1-2; d_gene: -; CDR3aa: ASSLSLSGGYT
v_gene: TRBV10-3; j_gene: TRBJ1-2; d_gene: -; CDR3aa: AISESRNYGYT
v_gene: TRBV15; j_gene: TRBJ2-3; d_gene: -; CDR3aa: ATSTTVRVADTQY
v_gene: TRBV5-6; j_gene: TRBJ2-2; d_gene: -; CDR3aa: ASRGGKGATGELF
v_gene: TRBV19; j_gene: TRBJ2-2; d_gene: -; CDR3aa: ASNLRDFDTGELF
v_gene: TRBV2; j_gene: TRBJ2-1; d_gene: TRBD2; CDR3aa: ASSGGGALDEQF
v_gene: TRBV5-4; j_gene: TRBJ2-1; d_gene: TRBD1; CDR3aa: ASSSGTGGNEQF
v_gene: TRBV4-1; j_gene: TRBJ2-2; d_gene: TRBD2; CDR3aa: ASNHPASGGAHGELF
v_gene: TRBV5-6; j_gene: TRBJ2-6; d_gene: TRBD1; CDR3aa: ASSRGTGLSGANVLT
v_gene: TRBV10-1; j_gene: TRBJ1-5; d_gene: -; CDR3aa: ASGQSNQPQH
v_gene: TRBV7-8; j_gene: TRBJ1-1; d_gene: -; CDR3aa: ASSLRLIANTEAF
v_gene: TRBV28; j_gene: TRBJ1-4; d_gene: -; CDR3aa: ASSLATNEKLF
v_gene: TRBV7-8; j_gene: TRBJ2-4; d_gene: TRBD1; CDR3aa: ASSLGQGENWAKNIQY
v_gene: TRBV9; j_gene: TRBJ1-2; d_gene: -; CDR3aa: ASSTPGRVEGYT
v_gene: TRBV18; j_gene: TRBJ1-5; d_gene: TRBD1; CDR3aa: ASSPGTGDQPQH